This T cell receptor beta chain was observed in a study of blood T cell repertoires in COVID-19. Sequencing used immunoSEQ multiplex PCR; TCRdb keeps in-frame clones, though not all of them. The sample lists 200,000 to 250,000 clones, about 90% seen once, with 0.82% in the top ten. After removal of 2 bases from V and 4 bases from J, the junction contained 7 bases not matched to a gene. The V gene's germline CDR1 is GTSNPN and CDR2 SVGIG (reference sequence). The CDR3 sequence is 15 residues long. This receptor was taken from a man aged 60-69 years with COVID-19, enrolled during active disease. What was sequenced was peripheral blood. The chain recombines TRBV30 with TRBJ1-3, with TRBD1 matching over 8 bases. CDR3 nucleotides: TGTGCCTGGAGTACTCCAGGGGGCGCCGGAAACACCATATATTTT. This codes for CAWSTPGGAGNTIYF.